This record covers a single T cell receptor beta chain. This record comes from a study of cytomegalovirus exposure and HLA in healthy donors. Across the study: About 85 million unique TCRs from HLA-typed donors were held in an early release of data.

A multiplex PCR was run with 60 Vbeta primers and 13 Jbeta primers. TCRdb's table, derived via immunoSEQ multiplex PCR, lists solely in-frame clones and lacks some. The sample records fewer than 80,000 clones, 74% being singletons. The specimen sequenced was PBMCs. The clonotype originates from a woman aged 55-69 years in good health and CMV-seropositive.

DNA of the CDR3: TGTGCTAGTGGTTTGGCGGTAGCGGGAGGGCCGACCTACGAGCAGTACTTC. Amino acid sequence: CASGLAVAGGPTYEQYF. The chain couples TRBV12-5 to TRBJ2-7, with 11 bases matching TRBD2. The V gene's germline CDR1 is LGHNT and CDR2 FRNRAP. With V trimmed by 1 base and J by 2 bases, 7 bases remained unmatched. The CDR3 is made up of 17 amino acids.